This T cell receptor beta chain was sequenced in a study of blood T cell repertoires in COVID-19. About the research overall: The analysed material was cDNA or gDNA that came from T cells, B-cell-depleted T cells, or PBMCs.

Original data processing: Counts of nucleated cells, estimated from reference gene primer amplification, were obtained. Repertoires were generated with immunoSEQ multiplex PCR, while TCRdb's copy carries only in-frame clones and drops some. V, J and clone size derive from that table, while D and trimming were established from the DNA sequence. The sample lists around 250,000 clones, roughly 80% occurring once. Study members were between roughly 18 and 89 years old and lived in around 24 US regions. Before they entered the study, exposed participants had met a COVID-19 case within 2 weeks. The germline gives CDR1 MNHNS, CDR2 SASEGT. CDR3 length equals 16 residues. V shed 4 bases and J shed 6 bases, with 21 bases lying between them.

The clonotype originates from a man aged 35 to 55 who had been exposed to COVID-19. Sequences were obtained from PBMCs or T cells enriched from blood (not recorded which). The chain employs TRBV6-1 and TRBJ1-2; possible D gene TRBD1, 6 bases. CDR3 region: CASSATHYRDRDGYTF. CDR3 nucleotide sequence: TGTGCCAGCAGTGCCACCCACTACAGGGATCGGGATGGCTACACCTTC.